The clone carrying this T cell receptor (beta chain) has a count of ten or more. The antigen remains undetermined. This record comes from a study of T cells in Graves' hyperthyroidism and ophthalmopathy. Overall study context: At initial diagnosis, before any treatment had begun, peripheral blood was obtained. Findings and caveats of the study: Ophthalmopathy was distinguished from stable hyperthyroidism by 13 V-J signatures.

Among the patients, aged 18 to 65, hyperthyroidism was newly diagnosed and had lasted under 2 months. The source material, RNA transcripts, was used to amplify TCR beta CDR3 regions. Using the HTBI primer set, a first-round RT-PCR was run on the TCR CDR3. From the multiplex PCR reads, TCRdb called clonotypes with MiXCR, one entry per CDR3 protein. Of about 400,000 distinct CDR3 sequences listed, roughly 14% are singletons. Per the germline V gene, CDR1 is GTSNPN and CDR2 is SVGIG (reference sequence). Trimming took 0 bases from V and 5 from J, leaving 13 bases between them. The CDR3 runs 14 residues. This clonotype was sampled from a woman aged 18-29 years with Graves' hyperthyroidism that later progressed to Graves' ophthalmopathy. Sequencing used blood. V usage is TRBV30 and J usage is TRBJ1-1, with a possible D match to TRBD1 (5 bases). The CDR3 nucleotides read TGTGCCTGGAGTGTTGGGGGGGGAGGAACTGAAGCTTTCTTT. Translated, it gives CAWSVGGGGTEAFF.